These 29 T cell receptor beta chains share one sample of origin, sequenced in a study of control samples from healthy donors and cancer patients (dated by TCRdb to the early 2020s). The library was prepared using the immunoSEQ multiplex PCR assay. TCRdb took this table from immuneACCESS and kept in-frame rearrangements with V and J called. Such tables lack part of the clones; where checked against another copy, unresolved V genes explain under half of the gap, and the rest is unexplained. Counted in this sample were approximately 98,000 clones; approximately 84% of them appeared once. Roughly 6.5% of the sample belongs to the ten largest clones. Sequencing was done on a sample of blood. The receptors come from a man younger than 30 in good health.

This rearrangement joins TRBV19 to TRBJ1-6; tentative D call: TRBD1 (5 bases). Per the germline V gene, CDR1 is LNHDA and CDR2 is SQIVND (reference sequence). Trimming left V 0 bases short and J 7 bases short, with 10 bases between. This CDR3 spans 15 amino acids. CDR3: CASSIDLGGNSPLHF. CDR3 sequence (DNA): TGTGCCAGTAGTATAGATCTTGGGGGGAATTCACCCCTCCACTTT.

CDR3 coding DNA: TGCGCCAGCAGCCCGAAGGGACAGAATTCACCCCTCCACTTT. Residues: CASSPKGQNSPLHF. The J gene is TRBJ1-6, the V gene TRBV5-1, with 7 positions matching TRBD1. J was trimmed by 7 bases and V by 4 bases; bases with no gene match: 5. This CDR3 is built from 14 residues. Per the germline V gene, CDR1 is SGHRS and CDR2 is YFSETQ.

The chain combines TRBV7-2 with TRBJ1-4, with D maybe TRBD1 (5 bases). The CDR3 extends over 14 amino acids. Trimming pared 3 bases from V and 3 bases from J, leaving 8 bases between. Germline V gives CDR1 SGHTA, CDR2 FQGNSA. CDR3: CASSFGGANEKLFF. In DNA form, the CDR3 reads TGTGCCAGCAGCTTTGGGGGAGCTAATGAAAAACTGTTTTTT.

The V call is TRBV6-6, the J call TRBJ2-7; 8 positions match TRBD1. V dropped 5 bases and J dropped 0; count of bases not matched to a gene: 3. The germline CDR1 and CDR2 sequences are MNHNY and SVGAGI (reference sequence). This CDR3 has 14 residues. CDR3 sequence: CASSPTGASYEQYF. CDR3 sequence (DNA): TGTGCCAGCAGTCCGACAGGGGCCTCCTACGAGCAGTACTTC.

This chain connects TRBV11-3 to TRBJ2-1, with 7 bases that match TRBD2. V shed 4 bases, J shed 5 bases, and the junction held 8 bases outside the gene matches. Germline V gene lookup returns CDR1 SGHNT and CDR2 YENEEA. The CDR3 loop spans 15 amino acids. For the CDR3, the DNA is TGTGCCAGCAGCTCCTGGGGCGGGGGAAACAATGAGCAGTTCTTC. As protein: CASSSWGGGNNEQFF.

This chain connects TRBV19 to TRBJ2-5; 8 nucleotides align to TRBD1. CDR1 and CDR2 (germline): LNHDA, SQIVND (reference sequence). This CDR3 is 14 amino acids long. V trimming: 5 bases; J trimming: 3 bases; junction bases outside the gene matches: 5. Here the CDR3 reads CASSGWTGKETQYF. Here the CDR3 DNA reads TGTGCCAGTAGTGGGTGGACAGGGAAAGAGACCCAGTACTTC.

Note on this clone: Distinct nucleotide sequences in the sample also encode this CDR3. This rearrangement joins TRBV9 to TRBJ1-1; D gene unclear. The CDR3 is 15 amino acids. V was trimmed by 2 bases and J by 1 base, leaving 12 bases between them. Germline CDR1 reads SGDLS; CDR2 reads YYNGEE. The CDR3 DNA reads TGTGCCAGCAGCGTCGGGCCCACCCCGAACACTGAAGCTTTCTTT. Protein product: CASSVGPTPNTEAFF.

This clone turned up a few times. The V gene is TRBV7-9, the J gene TRBJ2-3; D remains ambiguous. The CDR3 has 12 residues. Trimming took off 3 bases at V and 4 bases at J, with 5 bases between the two ends. Germline loops: CDR1 SEHNR, CDR2 FQNEAQ (reference sequence). The chain's CDR3 is CASSFGSDTQYF. The CDR3 DNA is TGTGCCAGCAGCTTCGGATCAGATACGCAGTATTTT.

J is TRBJ1-4 and V is TRBV5-1; no clear D gene. Per the germline V gene, CDR1 is SGHRS and CDR2 is YFSETQ. V was trimmed by 1 base and J by 0 bases, leaving 4 bases between them. The CDR3 runs to 14 residues. CDR3 nucleotide sequence: TGCGCCAGCAGCTTGACAGCAACTAATGAAAAACTGTTTTTT. It codes for CASSLTATNEKLFF. The entire variable domain, with the rest obtained from reference TRBV5-1 and TRBJ1-4, is as follows: KAGVTQTPRYLIKTRGQQVTLSCSPISGHRSVSWYQQTPGQGLQFLFEYFSETQRNKGNFPGRFSGRQFSNSRSEMNVSTLELGDSALYLCASSLTATNEKLFFGSGTQLSVL.

This chain joins TRBV18 and TRBJ1-4, with a tentative D call TRBD1 (5 bases). CDR3 size: 11 residues. Germline CDR1 and CDR2: KGHSH and LQKENI. Trimming cost V 8 bases and J 8 bases, with 9 bases left between them. In nucleotides, the CDR3 is TGTGCCAGCCGGGACTGGGAAAAACTGTTTTTT. Protein product: CASRDWEKLFF.

The chain recombines TRBV7-6 with TRBJ2-1; D gene unclear. There are 14 residues in the CDR3. Trimming stripped 5 bases from V and 7 bases from J, with 15 bases between. Germline CDR1 SGHVS, CDR2 FNYEAQ. The CDR3 loop is CASSPTGPRNEQFF. CDR3 bases: TGTGCCAGCAGCCCAACCGGGCCCAGGAATGAGCAGTTCTTC.

V gene TRBV5-1 combines with J gene TRBJ1-2; D is unresolved. Deletions cut 0 bases from V and 2 bases from J, with 8 bases between. CDR1 is SGHRS, CDR2 YFSETQ, per germline. The CDR3 runs 14 residues. CDR3 loop: CASSLVLGNYGYTF. The DNA for the CDR3 is TGCGCCAGCAGCTTGGTTCTGGGGAACTATGGCTACACCTTC.

This clone was observed a few times. The V call is TRBV27, the J call TRBJ1-1, with D possibly matching TRBD1 (6 bases). V was pared by 3 bases and J by 4 bases, with 18 bases between. The CDR3 runs to 16 residues. Germline assignment: CDR1 MNHEY and CDR2 SMNVEV (reference sequence). CDR3 sequence reads: CASSLGGRIRGTEAFF. DNA of the CDR3: TGTGCCAGCAGTTTGGGGGGCAGGATACGTGGCACTGAAGCTTTCTTT.

The rearrangement uses TRBV10-3 and TRBJ1-5, with 8 bases matching TRBD1. This CDR3 has 14 amino acids. From germline, CDR1 is ENHRY and CDR2 SYGVKD. The ends lost 10 bases at V and 6 bases at J; junction bases unmatched: 11. The CDR3 nucleotides are TGTGCCAGTGGAACAGACAGGGGTTTTCAGCCCCAGCATTTT. This encodes CASGTDRGFQPQHF.

The CDR3 nucleotides read TGTGCCAGCAGCTTACTGACTAGCCTGCCTGCCGGGGAGCTGTTTTTT. Translation: CASSLLTSLPAGELFF. J is TRBJ2-2 and V is TRBV11-2; 7 bases are a match to TRBD2. The CDR3 consists of 16 residues. Losses at the gene ends were 2 bases for V and 6 bases for J; bases not matched to a gene: 9. Germline CDR1 SGHAT, CDR2 FQNNGV.

A note on this clone: Other DNA sequences in this specimen translate into the identical CDR3. The chain uses TRBV10-3 and TRBJ1-6; D call uncertain. This CDR3 comprises 14 residues. Germline CDR1 is ENHRY and CDR2 is SYGVKD. With 4 bases removed from V and 8 bases from J, the gap between germline ends came to 12 bases. The DNA for the CDR3 is TGTGCCATCAGTGTTCGAGAGGGTGATTCACCCCTCCACTTT. This sequence encodes CAISVREGDSPLHF.

This clone was seen a handful of times. The V call is TRBV10-2, the J call TRBJ2-1; D uncertain. V dropped 6 bases and J dropped 9 bases, with 15 bases sitting between them. The CDR3 is made up of 13 amino acids. The V gene's germline CDR1 is WSHSY and CDR2 SAAADI. In DNA, the CDR3 is TGCGCCAGCAGAGGTCTCCTAGGTGGTGAGCAGTTCTTC. Protein product: CASRGLLGGEQFF.

The gene calls are TRBV6-2 or TRBV6-3 and TRBJ2-1; TRBD2 is a possible D gene (6 bases). Trimming removed 0 bases at V and 0 bases at J, with 6 bases between. The CDR3 has 15 residues. Per the germline V gene, CDR1 is MNHEY and CDR2 is SVGEGT. The CDR3: CASSYSGGSYNEQFF. Written as DNA, the CDR3 is TGTGCCAGCAGTTACTCGGGGGGCTCCTACAATGAGCAGTTCTTC.

V gene TRBV28 combines with J gene TRBJ1-1; 9 nucleotides line up with TRBD1. The CDR3 sequence is 17 residues long. The ends lost 6 bases at V and 5 bases at J; junction bases unmatched: 16. Germline V gene data show CDR1 as MDHEN and CDR2 as SYDVKM. CDR3 amino acids: CASRPQGALQERTEAFF. The CDR3 DNA follows: TGTGCCAGCAGACCACAGGGGGCGCTTCAAGAAAGGACTGAAGCTTTCTTT.

The genes are TRBV4-2 and TRBJ2-3; 9 bases align to TRBD2. CDR3 length: 16 residues. CDR1 LGHNA and CDR2 YNFKEQ come from the germline V gene. Unmatched junction bases numbered 17, after V lost 4 bases and J lost 12 bases. The CDR3 loop is CASSPGAGLALTNQYF. CDR3 nucleotide sequence: TGTGCCAGCAGCCCTGGGGCGGGACTAGCTCTTACTAATCAGTATTTT.

The J gene is TRBJ2-5, the V gene TRBV5-1, with D perhaps TRBD2 (7 bases). This CDR3 has 15 amino acids. Per the germline V gene, CDR1 is SGHRS and CDR2 is YFSETQ. Trimming removed 1 base from V and 1 base from J, with 11 bases in between. The CDR3 DNA is TGCGCCAGCAGCTTGCAGGGGACTATCCAAGAGACCCAGTACTTC. Protein: CASSLQGTIQETQYF.

As concerns this clone: Other DNA variants within this sample encode the same CDR3. The chain has TRBV20-1 and TRBJ1-2; D gene uncertain. The CDR3 is made up of 11 amino acids. Germline CDR1 and CDR2: DFQATT and SNEGSKA (reference sequence). V lost 5 bases, J lost 4 bases, and 8 bases lay in between. The CDR3 here is CSAGETYGYTF. CDR3 bases: TGCAGTGCTGGGGAAACCTATGGCTACACCTTC.

V gene TRBV5-1 combines with J gene TRBJ2-5; D perhaps matches TRBD1 (6 bases). Trimming took 6 bases from V and 1 from J, leaving 10 bases between them. CDR3 length equals 13 residues. In germline, CDR1 is SGHRS, CDR2 YFSETQ. The CDR3, as DNA: TGCGCCAGCAAGAGAGGGGGCCAAGAGACCCAGTACTTC. As protein: CASKRGGQETQYF.

J is TRBJ2-5 and V is TRBV29-1; 11 bases map to TRBD2. Germline V gene sequence: CDR1 SQVTM, CDR2 ANQGSEA. This CDR3 is 12 amino acids long. As DNA, the CDR3 is TGCGGTGTAGCGGGGGGGCCAGAGACCCAGTACTTC. The encoded protein is CGVAGGPETQYF.

V is TRBV7-2 and J is TRBJ2-2; the match to TRBD1 covers 8 bases. From germline, CDR1 is SGHTA and CDR2 FQGNSA. The CDR3 is made up of 16 amino acids. V lost 2 bases and J lost 1; bases outside the gene matches: 3. This chain's CDR3 is CASSLYGTGNTGELFF. CDR3 in DNA: TGTGCCAGCAGCTTATATGGGACAGGGAACACCGGGGAGCTGTTTTTT.

This CDR3 is CASSFKRGGAQFF. CDR3 nucleotides: TGTGCCAGCAGTTTTAAGCGGGGGGGAGCGCAGTTCTTC. The chain uses TRBV6-6 and TRBJ2-1; 10 nucleotides match TRBD2. CDR3 length equals 13 residues. With V trimmed by 4 bases and J by 12 bases, 6 bases remained unmatched. Germline CDR1 MNHNY, CDR2 SVGAGI (reference sequence).

The J gene is TRBJ1-5, the V gene TRBV27; no firm D call. With 6 bases removed from V and 2 bases from J, the gap between germline ends came to 8 bases. The germline V gene encodes CDR1 MNHEY and CDR2 SMNVEV (reference sequence). This CDR3 region has 13 residues. Written as DNA, the CDR3 is TGTGCCAGCAGCCGTTACGGCAATCAGCCCCAGCATTTT. Its translation is CASSRYGNQPQHF.

The V call is TRBV7-2, the J call TRBJ1-5; weak D call: TRBD1 (5 bases). The CDR3 has 17 amino acids. Germline CDR1 is SGHTA and CDR2 is FQGNSA. Trimming pared 4 bases from V and 0 bases from J, leaving 16 bases between. CDR3 region: CASSSSDTLYSNQPQHF. CDR3 nucleotides: TGTGCCAGCAGCTCCTCGGACACCCTCTATAGCAATCAGCCCCAGCATTTT.

CDR3: CASSRPGPQETQYF. CDR3 bases: TGTGCCAGTAGTAGACCGGGACCCCAAGAGACCCAGTACTTC. The V and J genes are TRBV19 and TRBJ2-5, with D perhaps being TRBD1 or TRBD2 (5 bases each). The germline V gene has CDR1 LNHDA and CDR2 SQIVND (reference sequence). V was pared by 4 bases and J by 1 base, with 10 bases between. The CDR3 sequence is 14 residues long.